Sequencing of this TCR beta chain was carried out in a study of blood T cells in healthy people across ages. There are 16 residues in the CDR3. CDR1 is MNHEY and CDR2 is SVGEGT in the germline V gene. Trimming left V 2 bases short and J 2 bases short, with 13 bases between. Combining a sample-barcoded 5' primer with a J-beta primer mix, a second PCR ran for about 7 to 12 cycles. Each CDR3 protein gets one entry after TCRdb re-called the 5' RACE reads with MiXCR. The data show hundreds of thousands of distinct CDR3 sequences, around 27% seen once. The same data also contributed to another study, on T cells of mothers and their children. As that study records: Healthy Caucasian mothers, a few in number, and their six children were the donors.

Sample: blood. The chain has TRBV6-2 or TRBV6-3 and TRBJ2-1; D might be TRBD2 (6 bases). This sequence was found in a boy between 2 and 10 years old in good health. The CDR3, as DNA: TGTGCCAGCAGTTACAAGGCCGGGGGACCCTACAATGAGCAGTTCTTC. Protein product: CASSYKAGGPYNEQFF.